The present T cell receptor (beta chain) was sequenced within a study of TIL therapy for anti-PD-1-resistant metastatic lung cancer. Whole-study context: Tumors were harvested before any PD-1/PD-L1 blockade. Median tumor PD-L1 proportion score was roughly 5.8%. Tumors carried a median 1.5 non-synonymous mutations per megabase.

The immunoSEQ assay was v3. Produced via immunoSEQ multiplex PCR; TCRdb's table is partial and in-frame only. The repertoire holds approximately 60,000 clones, with 75% to 85% as singletons. Time point defined: pre-treatment sample, taken before nivolumab and TIL therapy. Germline CDR1 and CDR2: SGHKS and YYEKEE (reference sequence). This CDR3 contains 15 residues. V dropped 2 bases and J dropped 2 bases, with 11 bases sitting between them. The chain joins TRBV5-5 to TRBJ1-3; D possibly corresponds to TRBD1 (6 bases). Sequences were derived from blood, sampled at baseline. The origin of this receptor is a person aged 25 to 80 with non-small cell lung cancer. CDR3 residues: CASSFTGQTGNTIYF. In nucleotides, the CDR3 is TGTGCCAGCAGCTTTACGGGACAAACTGGAAACACCATATATTTT.